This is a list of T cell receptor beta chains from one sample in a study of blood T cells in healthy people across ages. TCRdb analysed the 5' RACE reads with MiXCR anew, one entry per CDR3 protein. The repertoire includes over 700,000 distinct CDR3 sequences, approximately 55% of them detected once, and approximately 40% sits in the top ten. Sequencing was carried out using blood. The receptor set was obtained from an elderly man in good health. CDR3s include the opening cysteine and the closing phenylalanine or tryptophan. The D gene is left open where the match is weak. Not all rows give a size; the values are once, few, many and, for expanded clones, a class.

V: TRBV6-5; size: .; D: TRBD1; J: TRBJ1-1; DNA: TGTGCCAGCAGTTATGGATACAGGGGCCCTGAAGCTTTCTTT; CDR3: CASSYGYRGPEAFF
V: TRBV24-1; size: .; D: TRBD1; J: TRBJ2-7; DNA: TGTGCCACCAGTCGCGGACAGGGAGCCGAGCAGTACTTC; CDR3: CATSRGQGAEQYF
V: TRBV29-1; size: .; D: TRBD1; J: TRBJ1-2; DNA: TGCAGCGTTGAAGGGGGGACAGGGTATGACTACACCTTC; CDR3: CSVEGGTGYDYTF
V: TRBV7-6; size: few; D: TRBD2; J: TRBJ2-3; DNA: TGTGCCAGCAGCCCCTTAGCGGGAGGGGGCACAGATACGCAGTATTTT; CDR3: CASSPLAGGGTDTQYF
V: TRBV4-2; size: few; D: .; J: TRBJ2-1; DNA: TGTGCCAGCAGCCCGTCGGCCTTGACAGGCTTTAATGAGCAGTTCTTC; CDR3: CASSPSALTGFNEQFF
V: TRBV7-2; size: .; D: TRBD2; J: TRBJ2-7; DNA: TGTGCCAGCAAACTAGCGGGAGTCCACGAGCAGTACTTC; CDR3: CASKLAGVHEQYF
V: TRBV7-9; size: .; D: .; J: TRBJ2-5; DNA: TGTGCCAGCAGCGTAATTTCGGGGGCACTTGCCCTTAGGGAGACCCAGTACTTC; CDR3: CASSVISGALALRETQYF
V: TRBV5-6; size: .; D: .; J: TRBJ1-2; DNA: TGTGCCAGCAGCTTGGCGACTTCCGGGGCGGAGGGCTACACCTTC; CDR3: CASSLATSGAEGYTF
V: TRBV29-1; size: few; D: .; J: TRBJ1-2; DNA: TGCAGTGGAGAAGCGGTTGGGAACTATGGCTACACCTTC; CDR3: CSGEAVGNYGYTF
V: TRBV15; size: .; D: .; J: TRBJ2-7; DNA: TGTGCCACCAGCAGAGCAACTAGTGGCTACGAGCAGTACTTC; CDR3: CATSRATSGYEQYF
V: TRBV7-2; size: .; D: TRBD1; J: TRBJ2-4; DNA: TGTGCCAGCAGCCAATGGGACAGGGGGCTTTTGAACATTCAGTACTTC; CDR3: CASSQWDRGLLNIQYF
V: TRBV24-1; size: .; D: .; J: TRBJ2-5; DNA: TGTGCCACCAGTAACGAGCCGGGACCTCAAGAGACCCAGTACTTC; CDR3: CATSNEPGPQETQYF
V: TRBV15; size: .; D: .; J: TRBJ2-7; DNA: TGTGCCACCAGCCAAGATCTAATAGTCCACGAGCAGTACTTC; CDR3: CATSQDLIVHEQYF
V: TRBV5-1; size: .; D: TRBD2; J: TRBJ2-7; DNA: TGCGCCTGCAGCCGGGAGGGGTACGAGCAGTACTTC; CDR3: CACSREGYEQYF
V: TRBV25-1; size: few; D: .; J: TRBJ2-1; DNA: TGTGCCAGCAGTGATGAAATCAACGATGAGCAGTTCTTC; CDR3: CASSDEINDEQFF
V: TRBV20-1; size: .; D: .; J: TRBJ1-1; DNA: TGCAGTGCTAGAGACACAGGGTCCCGCACTGAAGCTTTCTTT; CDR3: CSARDTGSRTEAFF
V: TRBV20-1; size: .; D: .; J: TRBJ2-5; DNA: TGCAGTGCTAGAGTAGTACCCGAAGAGACCCAGTACTTC; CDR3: CSARVVPEETQYF
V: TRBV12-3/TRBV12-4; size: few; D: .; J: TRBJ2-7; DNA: TGTGCCAGCAGTTTAGGGCGGAGGTACGGCTACGAGCAGTACTTC; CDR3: CASSLGRRYGYEQYF
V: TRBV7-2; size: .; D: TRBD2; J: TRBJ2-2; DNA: TGTGCCAGCAGCCCGGGACTAGCGGGAGGGTTCGGGGAGCTGTTTTTT; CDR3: CASSPGLAGGFGELFF
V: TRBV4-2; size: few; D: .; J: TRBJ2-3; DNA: TGTGCCAGCAGCCAAGAGAAGTGGGCCCACAGATACGCGTATTTT; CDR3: CASSQEKWAHRYAYF
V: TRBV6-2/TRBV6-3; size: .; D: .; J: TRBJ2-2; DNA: TGTGCCAGCAGTTACTCGGGCAGGTCGAACACCGGGGAGCTGTTTTTT; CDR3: CASSYSGRSNTGELFF
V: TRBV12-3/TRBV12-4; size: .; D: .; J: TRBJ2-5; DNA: TGTGCCAGCAGACCGAGACAGGAGCGTGAGACCCAGTACTTC; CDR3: CASRPRQERETQYF
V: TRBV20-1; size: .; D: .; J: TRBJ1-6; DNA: TGCAGTGCTAGAGTTTCGGCAGGTTCCTATAATTCACCCCTCCACTTT; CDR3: CSARVSAGSYNSPLHF
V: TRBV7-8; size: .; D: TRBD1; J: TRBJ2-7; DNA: TGTGCCAGCAGCATCACAGGGGCGGTCCACGAGCAGTACTTC; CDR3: CASSITGAVHEQYF
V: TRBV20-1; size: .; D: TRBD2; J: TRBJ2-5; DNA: TGCAGTGCTAGAGATGGAGTAGCGGGAGAGACCCAGTACTTC; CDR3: CSARDGVAGETQYF
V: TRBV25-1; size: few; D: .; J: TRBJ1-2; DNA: TGTGCCAGCAGTGAATGGGTCAGTGGCTACACCTTC; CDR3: CASSEWVSGYTF
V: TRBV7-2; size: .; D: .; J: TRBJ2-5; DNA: TGTGCCAGCAGCTTAGGTGCGGCGGGAAAAGAGACCCAGTACTTC; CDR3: CASSLGAAGKETQYF
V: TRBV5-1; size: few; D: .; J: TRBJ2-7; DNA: TGCGCCAGCAGCTTCCCCGGCTACGAGCAGTACTTC; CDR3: CASSFPGYEQYF
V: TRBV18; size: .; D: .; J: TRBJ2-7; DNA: TGTGCCAGCTCACAGAGTCGATCGGGCCCCCAGGGTGGCGAGCAGTACTTC; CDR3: CASSQSRSGPQGGEQYF
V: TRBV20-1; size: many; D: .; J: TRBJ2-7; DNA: TGCAGTGCTAGAGGGGAAGTGGCGGGATCCTACGAGCAGTACTTC; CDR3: CSARGEVAGSYEQYF
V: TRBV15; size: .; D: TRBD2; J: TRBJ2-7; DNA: TGTGCCACCAGCAGCCCAACTAGCGGGAGATTGGACGAGCAGTACTTC; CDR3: CATSSPTSGRLDEQYF
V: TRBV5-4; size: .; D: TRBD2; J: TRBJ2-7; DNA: TGTGCCAGCAGCTTGGGGGCTAGCGGGGACTTGGGCGAGCAGTACTTC; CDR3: CASSLGASGDLGEQYF
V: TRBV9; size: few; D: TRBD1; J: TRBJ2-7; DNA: TGTGCCAGCAGCGCGAGGACAGGGATGGGGTACGAGCAGTACTTC; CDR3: CASSARTGMGYEQYF
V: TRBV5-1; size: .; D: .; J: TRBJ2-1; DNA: TGCGCCAGCACTGAGACCCCTATTGGGAATGAGCAGTTCTTC; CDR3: CASTETPIGNEQFF
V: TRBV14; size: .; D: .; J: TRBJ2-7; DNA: TGTGCCAGCAGGAGCAGGGGTCGCGAGCAGTACTTC; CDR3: CASRSRGREQYF
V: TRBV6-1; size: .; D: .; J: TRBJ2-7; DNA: TGTGCCAGCAGTGAACAGGGGTACGAGCAGTACTTC; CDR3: CASSEQGYEQYF
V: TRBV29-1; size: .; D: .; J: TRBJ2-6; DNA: TGCAGCGTCGAGTACTCTGGGGCCAACGTCCTGACTTTC; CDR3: CSVEYSGANVLTF
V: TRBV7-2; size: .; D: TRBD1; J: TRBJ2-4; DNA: TGTGCCAGCAGCATCGGGACAGGGTTGGGGGCCAAAAACATTCAGTACTTC; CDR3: CASSIGTGLGAKNIQYF
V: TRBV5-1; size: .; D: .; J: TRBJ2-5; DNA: TGCGCCAGCAGCCCGTTTGCAGGAGGGGGGCAAGAGACCCAGTACTTC; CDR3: CASSPFAGGGQETQYF
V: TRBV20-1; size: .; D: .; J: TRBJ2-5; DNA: TGCAGTGCTAGGAGCCCCCGGGATCGGGGTGGTGGGGAGCAGTACTTC; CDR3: CSARSPRDRGGGEQYF
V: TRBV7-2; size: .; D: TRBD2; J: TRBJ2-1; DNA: TGTGCCAGCAGCTCACCCCTTGGCGGGAGTTCCTACAATGAGCAGTTCTTC; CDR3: CASSSPLGGSSYNEQFF
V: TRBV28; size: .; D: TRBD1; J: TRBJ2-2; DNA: TGTGCCAGCAGTTTCAGGGACAGGGTTCCCGGGGAGCTGTTTTTT; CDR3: CASSFRDRVPGELFF
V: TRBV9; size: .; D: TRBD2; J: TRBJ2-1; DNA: TGTGCCAGCACCCGGTCGGGACTAGCCACGGGTGAGCAGTTCTTC; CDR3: CASTRSGLATGEQFF
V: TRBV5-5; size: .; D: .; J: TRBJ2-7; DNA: TGTGCCAGCAGCTTGAGGAGCGGCGCCCACGAGCAGTACTTC; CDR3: CASSLRSGAHEQYF
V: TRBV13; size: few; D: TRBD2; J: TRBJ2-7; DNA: TGTGCCAGCAGCCAGGGACTAGCGGGAAGCGAGCAGTACTTC; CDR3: CASSQGLAGSEQYF
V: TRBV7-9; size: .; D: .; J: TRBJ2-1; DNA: TGTGCCAGCAGCTTAGAGGGCCCCCTTGGGCAGTTCTTC; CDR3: CASSLEGPLGQFF
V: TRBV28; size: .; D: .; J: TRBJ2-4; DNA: TGTGCCAGTGCCGGGACAACGGACATTCAGTACTTC; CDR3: CASAGTTDIQYF
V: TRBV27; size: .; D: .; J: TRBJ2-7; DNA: TGTGCCAGCAGTTTAAGGGGTCCGGACCGGGGGCTCTACGAGCAGTACTTC; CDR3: CASSLRGPDRGLYEQYF
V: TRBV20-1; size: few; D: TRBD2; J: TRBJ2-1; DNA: TGCAGTGCCCTAAAGCCGGGACTAGCCCCATCCCGCTCCTACAATGAGCAGTTCTTC; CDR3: CSALKPGLAPSRSYNEQFF
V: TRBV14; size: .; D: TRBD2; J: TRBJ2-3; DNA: TGTGCCAGCAGCCTTCGAGCGGGACGCACAGATACGCAGTATTTT; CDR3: CASSLRAGRTDTQYF
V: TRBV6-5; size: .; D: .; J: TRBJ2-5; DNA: TGTGCCAGCAGTTACTACGGCTCGGTATTCGAGACCCAGTACTTC; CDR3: CASSYYGSVFETQYF
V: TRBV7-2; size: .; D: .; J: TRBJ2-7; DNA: TGTGCCAGCAGCTTAATCTTAGGACACGAGCAGTACTTC; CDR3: CASSLILGHEQYF
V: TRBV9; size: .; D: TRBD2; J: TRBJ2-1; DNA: TGTGCCAGCAGCGTATCATCGTTAGCGGGAGAGCAGTTCTTC; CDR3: CASSVSSLAGEQFF